The 14 T cell receptor beta chains given below trace back to one sample, sequenced in a study of shared clonotypes between healthy human individuals (dated by TCRdb to about 2020). Receptor libraries were prepared by the immunoSEQ multiplex PCR assay. As stored in TCRdb, this immuneACCESS dataset retains in-frame rearrangements with V and J assigned. A fraction of the clones does not appear; measured against another copy, unresolved V genes explain less than half of the discrepancy, and the remainder lacks a known reason. A total of fewer than 2.5 million clones appear in this sample, 93% of them only once. Clones ranked in the top ten supply 0.36% of the sample. The sample taken for sequencing was naive CD4+ T cells from PBMCs. This sample's cell subset or site label indicates: CD45RA+ positively selected. Receptors were obtained from a young man in good health. Some clones in this sample may be carry-over from other donors' samples.

Only one count was recorded for this clone. This chain uses TRBV28 with TRBJ2-2; 8 bases align to TRBD2. V lost 6 bases to trimming and J lost 4 bases; unmatched junction nucleotides: 7. The CDR3 spans 15 residues. Germline V lookup: CDR1 MDHEN, CDR2 SYDVKM. The CDR3 bases are TGTGCCAGCAGCTATAGCGGGACCTCCACCGGGGAGCTGTTTTTT. Translation gives CASSYSGTSTGELFF.

The rearrangement links TRBV2 to TRBJ2-1, with TRBD2 identical over 14 bases. Per germline, CDR1 SNHLY and CDR2 FYNNEI. V lost 4 bases, J lost 10 bases, and 6 bases stayed unmatched. The CDR3 covers 15 residues. CDR3 sequence reads: CASSAGLAGGDEQFF. The CDR3 DNA reads as TGTGCCAGCAGTGCAGGACTAGCGGGAGGAGACGAGCAGTTCTTC. The whole variable domain, filled in from reference TRBV2 and TRBJ2-1, reads EPEVTQTPSHQVTQMGQEVILRCVPISNHLYFYWYRQILGQKVEFLVSFYNNEISEKSEIFDDQFSVERPDGSNFTLKIRSTKLEDSAMYFCASSAGLAGGDEQFFGPGTRLTVL.

This clone was seen a handful of times. CDR3: CASREQAIPNTEAFF. CDR3 nucleotides: TGTGCCAGCAGGGAGCAGGCGATCCCGAACACTGAAGCTTTCTTT. V gene TRBV6-4 combines with J gene TRBJ1-1; D is uncertain. There are 15 residues in the CDR3. CDR1 is MRHNA, CDR2 SNTAGT, per germline. V was pared by 6 bases and J by 1 base, with 15 bases between.

The chain links TRBV29-1 to TRBJ2-3; TRBD2 agrees at 7 bases. CDR3 length: 14 amino acids. Germline CDR1 reads SQVTM; CDR2 reads ANQGSEA. J gave up 3 bases and V 6 bases, and 9 bases lay outside the gene matches. CDR3: CSVVLALGTDTQYF. CDR3 coding DNA: TGCAGCGTCGTACTAGCGCTGGGGACAGATACGCAGTATTTT.

This clone has more than one count but fewer than ten. This same CDR3 is encoded by further DNA sequences in the sample. V usage is TRBV5-1 and J usage is TRBJ1-1, with D uncertain. The CDR3 length is 14 residues. V lost 0 bases to trimming and J lost 1 base, with 7 bases between them. Germline V gene sequence: CDR1 SGHRS, CDR2 YFSETQ. CDR3 protein: CASSLVGENTEAFF. CDR3 coding DNA: TGCGCCAGCAGCTTGGTGGGAGAGAACACTGAAGCTTTCTTT.

The rearrangement links TRBV6-5 to TRBJ2-7, with D possibly being TRBD2 (6 bases). From germline, CDR1 is MNHEY and CDR2 SVGAGI. Trimming shortened V by 8 bases and J by 1 base, and 9 bases separated the two germline ends. CDR3 length: 12 amino acids. Written as DNA, the CDR3 is TGTGCCAGCGAGGCGGGGTCCTACGAGCAGTACTTC. Its protein product is CASEAGSYEQYF.

In regard to this clone: One end of the junction is discordant with germline, which a read error may explain. This sequence joins TRBV2 and TRBJ2-3; 7 nucleotides agree with TRBD2. Germline CDR1 reads SNHLY; CDR2 reads FYNNEI. The CDR3 has 12 amino acids. CDR3 nucleotides: TGTGCCAGCGGTGAAGGACTAGTAACGCAGTATTTT. As protein: CASGEGLVTQYF.

V gene TRBV6-5 combines with J gene TRBJ2-5, with D possibly being TRBD1 or TRBD2 (6 bases each). Trimming stripped 2 bases from V and 11 bases from J, with 18 bases between. The V gene's germline CDR1 is MNHEY and CDR2 SVGAGI. This CDR3 region has 14 residues. CDR3 nucleotides: TGTGCCAGCAGTTACAACCGGGGGCTGGGTGAGCAGTACTTC. This codes for CASSYNRGLGEQYF.

As regards this clone: The junction departs from germline at one end; a sequencing error may be responsible. The chain carries TRBV27 and TRBJ2-2; 8 positions match TRBD1. Germline loops: CDR1 MNHEY, CDR2 SMNVEV (reference sequence). The CDR3 has 15 residues. DNA of the CDR3: TGTGCCAGCAGGGACAGGGCGCGTTACACCCGGGAGCTGTTTTTT. Translated, it gives CASRDRARYTRELFF.

This chain joins TRBV5-1 and TRBJ2-7, with 10 bases aligning to TRBD1. V gave up 0 bases and J gave up 4 bases; unmatched junction bases: 4. Germline V lookup: CDR1 SGHRS, CDR2 YFSETQ. This CDR3 spans 15 amino acids. The CDR3 reads CASSLGQGAEYEQYF. In nucleotides, the CDR3 is TGCGCCAGCAGCTTGGGACAGGGGGCGGAATACGAGCAGTACTTC.

The chain uses TRBV5-1 and TRBJ2-1; 11 bases agree with TRBD2. Germline assignment: CDR1 SGHRS and CDR2 YFSETQ. The length of the CDR3 is 16 residues. V lost 4 bases, J lost 2 bases, and 5 bases stayed unmatched. CDR3 sequence: CASSTLAGGAYNEQFF. The CDR3 coding sequence is TGCGCCAGCAGCACCTTAGCGGGAGGGGCCTACAATGAGCAGTTCTTC.

The chain uses TRBV11-2 and TRBJ2-7; D is ambiguous. The V end lost 5 bases, the J end lost 2 bases, and 13 bases lay between the germline ends. The CDR3 is made up of 14 amino acids. CDR1 SGHAT and CDR2 FQNNGV come from the germline V gene. The CDR3 loop reads CASSPYGNAYEQYF. CDR3 nucleotides: TGTGCCAGCAGCCCGTATGGGAATGCCTACGAGCAGTACTTC.

The chain carries TRBV28 and TRBJ1-5; D is perhaps TRBD1 (5 bases). Trimming cost V 7 bases and J 8 bases, with 18 bases left between them. CDR1 MDHEN and CDR2 SYDVKM come from the germline V gene. The CDR3 has 14 amino acids. The CDR3 region has the DNA TGTGCCAGCATTCCGGGGGGAGGGAAAAAGCCCCAGCATTTT. Translating it yields CASIPGGGKKPQHF.

This chain joins TRBV30 and TRBJ2-1, with D perhaps TRBD2 (5 bases). Deletions cut 0 bases from V and 6 bases from J, with 9 bases between. The CDR3 totals 13 residues. Germline CDR1 GTSNPN, CDR2 SVGIG (reference sequence). The CDR3 loop is CAWSVRGPNEQFF. CDR3 nucleotides: TGTGCCTGGAGTGTACGAGGGCCCAATGAGCAGTTCTTC.